The rows below give T cell receptor beta chains drawn from one sample of a study of vaccination effects on CD4 cells after COVID-19. What these receptors recognize is not known. The protocol was immunoSEQ multiplex PCR, while the TCRdb copy is restricted to in-frame clones and leaves out a portion. The sample records 28,000 or so clones, 73% being singletons. The sequences come from CD4+ T cells from PBMCs cultured with HCoV-NL63 spike peptides, collected after COVID-19 vaccination. The receptors here all came from a human donor who received a COVID-19 vaccine. Each CDR3 is given with its conserved first and last residue. A D gene is named only where the DNA matches it firmly. Some rows mark clone size as missing; the rest say once, few, many or name a class of expanded clone.

clone_size,j_call,d_call,v_call,cdr3_aa,cdr3_nt
once,TRBJ2-4,NA,TRBV19,CASSILGQRTLAKNIQYF,TGTGCCAGTAGTATATTGGGGCAGCGGACTCTAGCCAAAAACATTCAGTACTTC
NA,TRBJ2-2,NA,TRBV2,CASSVALTGELFF,TGTGCCAGCAGTGTAGCCCTGACCGGGGAGCTGTTTTTT
NA,TRBJ2-7,TRBD1,TRBV6-5,CASSYKGQGMNEQYF,TGTGCCAGCAGTTACAAGGGACAGGGGATGAACGAGCAGTACTTC
NA,TRBJ2-1,TRBD1,TRBV5-1,CASSLGQGLYNEQFF,TGCGCCAGCAGCTTAGGACAGGGACTTTACAATGAGCAGTTCTTC
NA,TRBJ2-3,TRBD2,TRBV5-1,CASSLVGGMLTDTQYF,TGCGCCAGCAGCTTGGTCGGGGGGATGCTCACAGATACGCAGTATTTT
NA,TRBJ1-4,TRBD1,TRBV11-2,CASSPMGQSNEKLFF,TGTGCCAGCAGCCCTATGGGACAGTCTAATGAAAAACTGTTTTTT
NA,TRBJ2-2,NA,TRBV2,CASSLQGHRNTGELFF,TGTGCCAGCAGTCTCCAGGGACATCGGAACACCGGGGAGCTGTTTTTT
NA,TRBJ2-7,NA,TRBV20-1,CSARVGDEQYF,TGCAGTGCTAGAGTGGGTGACGAGCAGTACTTC
NA,TRBJ2-7,NA,TRBV25-1,CASSVASQVTYEQYF,TGTGCCAGCAGTGTAGCCTCACAGGTGACCTACGAGCAGTACTTC
once,TRBJ2-1,TRBD2,TRBV25-1,CASSDSGRAHGEQFF,TGTGCCAGCAGTGATAGCGGGAGGGCCCACGGTGAGCAGTTCTTC
once,TRBJ1-2,NA,TRBV7-2,CASSLAAVEGYTF,TGTGCCAGCAGTTTAGCCGCGGTAGAGGGCTACACCTTC
NA,TRBJ2-7,NA,TRBV10-3,CAISDRQSLYEQYF,TGTGCCATCAGTGATCGACAGAGTCTCTACGAGCAGTACTTC
NA,TRBJ2-4,TRBD1,TRBV9,CASSVEGQAQIQYF,TGTGCCAGCAGCGTAGAGGGACAGGCGCAGATTCAGTACTTC
few,TRBJ2-1,NA,TRBV27,CASSRGIGVSSSYNEQFF,TGTGCCAGCAGTAGAGGGATAGGGGTTTCTAGCTCCTACAATGAGCAGTTCTTC